This TCR beta chain was found in a study of T cells after yellow fever vaccination (dated by TCRdb to about 2019). Notes on the research overall: Libraries from fractions with low cell numbers were prepared with the SMART-Seq v4 Ultra Low Input RNA kit. To track T-cell clones before and after primary and booster YFV17D yellow fever vaccination, bulk TCR alpha and beta repertoires were sequenced longitudinally. Two healthy male donors, one aged 18 to 30 and one aged 30 to 39 years, were included in the cohort. Blood was collected at multiple timepoints before and after primary and secondary immunization, and bulk PBMC replicates and cell subsets were isolated. Study-wide findings and limitations: A small share of clonotypes was detected in both CD4 and CD8 compartments, with the overlap likely arising from convergent recombination. Most clones expanded after primary vaccination (roughly 96% of CD4 and 88% of CD8) were re-detected after the booster, suggesting that broad memory maintenance occurred. Because abundant contaminating clonotypes from the bulk population could be contained in FACS-sorted repertoires, computational filtering was required. Because only a couple of donors were included in the study, the extent to which the findings can be generalized is limited. Compared with the primary T-cell response, the secondary T-cell response was weaker but faster, peaking on day 5 rather than day 15.

TCR cDNA was made using 5'RACE template switching, a step that added a universal primer site and unique molecular identifiers. Priming for cDNA synthesis came from both the TCR alpha and TCR beta constant segments. Library amplification used two PCR steps, and the second PCR step added sample barcodes and sequencing adapters. Libraries were sequenced on Illumina HiSeq 2500 (2x100 bp) or NovaSeq (2x150 bp). On the authors' methods: Demultiplexing of reads and collapsing into UMI consensus sequences were performed with MIGEC, and V(D)J alignment was carried out with MiXCR. Using edgeR on replicate PBMC samples, clonotypes were called vaccine-responding if FDR was below 0.01 and the log2 fold change was above 5 up to day 15. CD4 or CD8 identity was assigned to each bulk clonotype according to whether the clonotype was present at higher abundance in the sequenced CD4 repertoire or the sequenced CD8 repertoire. The raw public reads went through TCRdb reprocessing: fastp at Q25, MiXCR clone calling, in-frame beta chains kept. Entries that share a CDR3 protein sequence are merged under the most common genes and DNA. The V and J calls here are based on TCRdb, not the publication. The sample table holds 500,000 to 650,000 distinct CDR3 sequences, of which approximately 13% were seen once. The ten largest clonotypes hold over 13% of the sample.

Interpreted using the paper, the treatment or condition label stands for: live attenuated yellow fever vaccine strain. At every blood-draw timepoint, two biological replicates of bulk PBMCs were collected. A standard Ficoll-Paque protocol was used to isolate PBMCs from peripheral blood. TriZol was used to extract RNA from bulk PBMCs, CD4 and CD8 fractions, and dextramer-positive and dextramer-negative fractions. This clonotype was observed a few times. Its antigen is currently not known. Qualities for individual bases were not recorded, and no much larger clone is one base off. Sequences were derived from PBMCs, sampled on the day of the yellow fever booster vaccination. This TCR was recovered from a man aged 25-45 years who received the YFV17D yellow fever vaccine.

The DNA is TGCGCCAGCAGCTTGGCTAGCGTCGCCATCTACGAGCAGTACTTC. Its product reads: CASSLASVAIYEQYF. The rearrangement combines TRBV5-1 with TRBJ2-7; D gene: possibly TRBD2, on 6 matching bases. CDR1 SGHRS and CDR2 YFSETQ were looked up in the germline V gene. V is clipped by 0 bases and J by 3 bases, and the sequence between their germline boundaries is 13 bases long. CDR3 length: 15 amino acids, cysteine to phenylalanine. The CDR3 DNA has 45 bases and is translated from base 1.